This TCR beta chain is drawn from a study of blood T cell repertoires in COVID-19. Study background: Sites across the United States, Italy and Spain contributed samples from acute and convalescent COVID-19.

This CDR3 is 15 amino acids long. The V and J ends lost 0 bases and 4 bases respectively, with 10 bases between them. CDR1 and CDR2 (germline): SGHTA, FQGNSA. Authors' data handling: Counts of nucleated cells, estimated from reference gene primer amplification, were obtained. The repertoire was sequenced with immunoSEQ multiplex PCR; TCRdb's copy has only in-frame clones and lacks some. The DNA gave D and trimming, while V, J and clone size come from that table. Seen here are about 78,000 clones, more than 75% observed once, and the top ten hold roughly 1.9%. Material: peripheral blood. The rearrangement links TRBV7-2 to TRBJ1-3; possibly TRBD1 for D (6 bases). The TCR was taken from a woman in her sixties or seventies with acute or convalescent COVID-19. CDR3 sequence: CASSLAVDRGNTIYF. As DNA, the CDR3 is TGTGCCAGCAGCTTAGCGGTTGACAGGGGAAACACCATATATTTT.